This TCR beta chain was sequenced for a study of cytomegalovirus exposure and HLA in healthy donors. The PCR ran on 60 Vbeta and 13 Jbeta primers. Profiling relied on immunoSEQ multiplex PCR, and the TCRdb table lists in-frame clones only, not all of them. This table has approximately 110,000 clones, about 74% appearing once. CDR1 and CDR2 (germline): SGHTA, FQGNSA. Trimming removed 5 bases at V and 6 bases at J, with 14 bases between. This CDR3 comprises 13 residues. A few counts support this clone. This receptor was obtained from a woman aged 45-65 years in good health and CMV-seropositive. Material: PBMCs. This sequence joins TRBV7-2 and TRBJ2-7, with D possibly matching TRBD2 (5 bases). CDR3 in amino acids: CASSPQLGCEQYF. The CDR3 DNA reads TGTGCCAGCAGCCCGCAACTAGGCTGCGAGCAGTACTTC.